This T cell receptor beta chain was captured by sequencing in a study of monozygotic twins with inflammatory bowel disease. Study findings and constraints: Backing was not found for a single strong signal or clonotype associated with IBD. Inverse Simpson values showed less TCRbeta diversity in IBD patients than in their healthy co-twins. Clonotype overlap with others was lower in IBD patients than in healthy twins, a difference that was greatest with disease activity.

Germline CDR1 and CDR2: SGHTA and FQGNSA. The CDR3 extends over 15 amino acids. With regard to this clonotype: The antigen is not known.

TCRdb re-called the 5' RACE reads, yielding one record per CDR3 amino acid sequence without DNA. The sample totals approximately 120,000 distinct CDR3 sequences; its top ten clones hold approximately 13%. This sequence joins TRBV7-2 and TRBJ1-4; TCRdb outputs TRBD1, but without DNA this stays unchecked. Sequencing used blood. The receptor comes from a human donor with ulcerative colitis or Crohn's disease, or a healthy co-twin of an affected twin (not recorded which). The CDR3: CASSLARRRGEKLFF.